The T cell receptor (beta chain) under discussion was sequenced for a study of blood T cell repertoires in COVID-19. Study context: Acute and convalescent COVID-19 samples came from the United States, Italy and Spain.

Original methodology: How many nucleated cells were present was estimated from reference gene primer amplification. Here immunoSEQ multiplex PCR was the method, and the copy in TCRdb shows in-frame clones only, minus some. V and J calls and clone size are those listed in that table; D and trimming were worked out from the DNA. The data contain under 200,000 clones, over 75% of them seen just once; the ten biggest clones take up approximately 0.5%. The length of the CDR3 is 13 residues. CDR1 and CDR2 (germline): SGDLS, YYNGEE. V lost 1 base and J 4 bases, leaving 8 bases between the germline ends. The J gene is TRBJ1-2, the V gene TRBV9, with D possibly matching TRBD1 (6 bases). Source material: peripheral blood. The sequence was collected from a man aged 45-65 years with acute or convalescent COVID-19. The chain's CDR3 is CASSVRGGYGYTF. The CDR3 nucleotides are TGTGCCAGCAGCGTAAGGGGGGGCTATGGCTACACCTTC.